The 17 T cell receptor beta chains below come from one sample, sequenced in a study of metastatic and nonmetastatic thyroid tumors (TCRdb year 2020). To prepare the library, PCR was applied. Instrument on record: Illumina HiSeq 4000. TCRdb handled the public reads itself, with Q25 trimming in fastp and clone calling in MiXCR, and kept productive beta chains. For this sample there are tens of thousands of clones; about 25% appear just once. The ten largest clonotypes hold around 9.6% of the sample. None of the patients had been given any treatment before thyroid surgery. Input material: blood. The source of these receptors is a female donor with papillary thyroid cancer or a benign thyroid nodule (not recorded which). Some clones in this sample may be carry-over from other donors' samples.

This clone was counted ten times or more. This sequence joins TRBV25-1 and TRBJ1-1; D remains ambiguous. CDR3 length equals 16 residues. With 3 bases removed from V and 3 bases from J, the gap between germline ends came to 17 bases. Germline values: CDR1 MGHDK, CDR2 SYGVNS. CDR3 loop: CASSDWSGRHHTEAFF. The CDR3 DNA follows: TGTGCCAGCAGTGATTGGTCTGGCAGACACCACACTGAAGCTTTCTTT. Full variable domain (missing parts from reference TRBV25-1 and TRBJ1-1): EADIYQTPRYLVIGTGKKITLECSQTMGHDKMYWYQQDPGMELHLIHYSYGVNSTEKGDLSSESTVSRIRTEHFPLTLESARPSHTSQYLCASSDWSGRHHTEAFFGQGTRLTVV.

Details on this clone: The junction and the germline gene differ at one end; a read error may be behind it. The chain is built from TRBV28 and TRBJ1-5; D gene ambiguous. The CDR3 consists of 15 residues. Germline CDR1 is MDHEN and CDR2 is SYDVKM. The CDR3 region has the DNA TGTGCCAGCAGTCCCAGGTCGATAGAGGCTCAGCCCCAGCAATTT. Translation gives CASSPRSIEAQPQQF.

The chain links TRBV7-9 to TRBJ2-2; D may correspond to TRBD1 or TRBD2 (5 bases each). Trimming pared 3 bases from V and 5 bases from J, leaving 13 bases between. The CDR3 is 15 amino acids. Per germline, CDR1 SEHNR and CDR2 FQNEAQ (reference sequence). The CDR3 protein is CASSLWGTPTGELFF. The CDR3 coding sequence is TGTGCCAGCAGCTTGTGGGGGACGCCTACCGGGGAGCTGTTTTTT.

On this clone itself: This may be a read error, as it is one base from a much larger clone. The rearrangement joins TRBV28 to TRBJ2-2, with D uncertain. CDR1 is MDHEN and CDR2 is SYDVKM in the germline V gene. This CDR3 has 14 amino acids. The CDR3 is CASSSLWYTGELFF. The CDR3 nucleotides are TGCGCCAGCAGTTCTTTGTGGTACACCGGGGAGCTGTTTTTT.

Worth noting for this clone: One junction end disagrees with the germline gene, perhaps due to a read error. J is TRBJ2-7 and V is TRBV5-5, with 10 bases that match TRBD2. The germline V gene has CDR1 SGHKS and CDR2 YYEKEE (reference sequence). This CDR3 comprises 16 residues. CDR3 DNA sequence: TGTGCCATCAGCCCCCAGGGGAGCGGGAGGGCCCACGAGCAGTACTTC. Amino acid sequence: CAISPQGSGRAHEQYF. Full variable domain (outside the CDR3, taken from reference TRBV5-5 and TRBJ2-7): DAGVTQSPTHLIKTRGQQVTLRCSPISGHKSVSWYQQVLGQGPQFIFQYYEKEERGRGNFPDRFSARQFPNYSSELNVNALLLGDSALYLCAISPQGSGRAHEQYFGPGTRLTVT.

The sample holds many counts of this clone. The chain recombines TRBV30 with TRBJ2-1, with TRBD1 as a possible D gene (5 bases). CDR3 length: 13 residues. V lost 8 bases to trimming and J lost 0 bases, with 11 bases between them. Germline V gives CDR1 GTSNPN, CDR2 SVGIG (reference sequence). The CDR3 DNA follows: TGTGCCACCGACAGCAACTCCTACAATGAGCAGTTCTTC. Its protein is CATDSNSYNEQFF.

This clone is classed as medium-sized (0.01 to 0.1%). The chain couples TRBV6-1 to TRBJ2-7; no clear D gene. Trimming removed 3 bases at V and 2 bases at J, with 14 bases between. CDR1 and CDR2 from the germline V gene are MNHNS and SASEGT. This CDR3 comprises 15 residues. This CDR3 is CASSEVGIGTYEQYF. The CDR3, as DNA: TGTGCCAGCAGTGAGGTGGGAATTGGAACCTACGAGCAGTACTTC.

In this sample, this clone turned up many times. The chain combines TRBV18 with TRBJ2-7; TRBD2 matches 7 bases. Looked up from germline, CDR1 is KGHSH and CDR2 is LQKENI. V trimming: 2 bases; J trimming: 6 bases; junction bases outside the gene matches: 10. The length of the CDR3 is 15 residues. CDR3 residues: CASSPSGASGIEQYF. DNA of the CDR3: TGTGCCAGCTCACCATCCGGAGCTAGCGGCATCGAGCAGTACTTC.

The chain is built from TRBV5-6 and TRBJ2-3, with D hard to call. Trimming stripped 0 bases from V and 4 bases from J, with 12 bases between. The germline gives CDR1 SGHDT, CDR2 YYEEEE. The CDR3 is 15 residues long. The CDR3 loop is CASSLVEQRADTQYF. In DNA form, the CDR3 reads TGTGCCAGCAGCTTGGTAGAGCAGAGAGCAGATACGCAGTATTTT. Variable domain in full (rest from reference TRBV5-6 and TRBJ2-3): DAGVTQSPTHLIKTRGQQVTLRCSPKSGHDTVSWYQQALGQGPQFIFQYYEEEERQRGNFPDRFSGHQFPNYSSELNVNALLLGDSALYLCASSLVEQRADTQYFGPGTRLTVL.

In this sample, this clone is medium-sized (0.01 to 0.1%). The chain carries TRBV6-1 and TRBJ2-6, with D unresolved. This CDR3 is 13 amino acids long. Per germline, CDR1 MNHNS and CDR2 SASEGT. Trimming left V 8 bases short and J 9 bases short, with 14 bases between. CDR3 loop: CASGPFFGNVLTF. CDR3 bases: TGTGCCAGCGGGCCCTTTTTCGGCAACGTCCTGACTTTC.

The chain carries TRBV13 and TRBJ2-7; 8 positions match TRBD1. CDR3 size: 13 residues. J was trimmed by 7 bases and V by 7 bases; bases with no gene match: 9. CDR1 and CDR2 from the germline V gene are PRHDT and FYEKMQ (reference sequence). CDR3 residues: CASITWDRCEQYF. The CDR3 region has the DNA TGTGCCAGCATCACCTGGGACAGGTGTGAGCAGTACTTC.

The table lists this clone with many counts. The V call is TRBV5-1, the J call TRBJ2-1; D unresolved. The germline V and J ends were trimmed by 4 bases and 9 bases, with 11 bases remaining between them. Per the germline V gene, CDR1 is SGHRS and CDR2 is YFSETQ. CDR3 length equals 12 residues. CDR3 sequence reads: CASSLLGSEQFF. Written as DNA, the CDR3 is TGCGCCAGCAGCCTATTAGGTAGTGAGCAGTTCTTC.

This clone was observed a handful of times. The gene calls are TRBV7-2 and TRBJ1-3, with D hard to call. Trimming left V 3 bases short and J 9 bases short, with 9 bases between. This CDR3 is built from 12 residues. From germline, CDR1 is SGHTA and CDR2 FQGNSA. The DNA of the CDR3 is TGTGCCAGCAGCTTTAGGGAAGGCACCATATATTTT. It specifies CASSFREGTIYF.

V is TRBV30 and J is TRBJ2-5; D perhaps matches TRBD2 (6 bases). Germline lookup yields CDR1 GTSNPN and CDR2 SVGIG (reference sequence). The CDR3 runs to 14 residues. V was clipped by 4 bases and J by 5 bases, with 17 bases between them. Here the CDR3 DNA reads TGTGCCTGGAAGGCGGGAAGGGCGCGGGAGACCCAGTACTTC. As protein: CAWKAGRARETQYF.

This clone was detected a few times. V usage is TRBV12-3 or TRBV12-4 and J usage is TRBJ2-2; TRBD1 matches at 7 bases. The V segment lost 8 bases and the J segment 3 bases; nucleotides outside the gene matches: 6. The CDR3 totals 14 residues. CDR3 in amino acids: CASLTGIYTGELFF. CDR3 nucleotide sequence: TGTGCCAGCCTGACAGGGATTTACACCGGGGAGCTGTTTTTT.

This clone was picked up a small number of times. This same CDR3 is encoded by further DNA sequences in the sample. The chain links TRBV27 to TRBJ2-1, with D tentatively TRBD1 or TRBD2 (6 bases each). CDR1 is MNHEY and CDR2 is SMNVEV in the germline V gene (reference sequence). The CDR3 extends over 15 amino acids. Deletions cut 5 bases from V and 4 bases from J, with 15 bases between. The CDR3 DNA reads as TGTGCCAGCAGTGTAGGAGGGACACCTTACAATGAGCAGTTCTTC. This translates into CASSVGGTPYNEQFF.

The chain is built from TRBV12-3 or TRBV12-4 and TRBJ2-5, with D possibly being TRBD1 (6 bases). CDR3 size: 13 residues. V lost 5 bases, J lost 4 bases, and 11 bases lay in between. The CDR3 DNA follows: TGTGCCAGCAGTAATCGAGGGGGAGAGACCCAGTACTTC. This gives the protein CASSNRGGETQYF.